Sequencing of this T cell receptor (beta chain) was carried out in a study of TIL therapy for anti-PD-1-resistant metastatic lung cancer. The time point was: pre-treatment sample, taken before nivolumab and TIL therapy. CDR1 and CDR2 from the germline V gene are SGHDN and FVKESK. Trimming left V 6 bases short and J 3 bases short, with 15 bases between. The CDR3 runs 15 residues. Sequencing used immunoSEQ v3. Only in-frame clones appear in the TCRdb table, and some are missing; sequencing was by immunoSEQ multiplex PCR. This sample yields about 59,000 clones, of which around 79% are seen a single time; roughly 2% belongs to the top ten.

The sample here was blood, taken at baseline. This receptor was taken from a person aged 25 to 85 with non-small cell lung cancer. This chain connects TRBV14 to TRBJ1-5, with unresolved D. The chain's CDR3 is CASRRHREPNQPQHF. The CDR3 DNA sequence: TGTGCCAGCAGGAGACACCGGGAGCCCAATCAGCCCCAGCATTTT.